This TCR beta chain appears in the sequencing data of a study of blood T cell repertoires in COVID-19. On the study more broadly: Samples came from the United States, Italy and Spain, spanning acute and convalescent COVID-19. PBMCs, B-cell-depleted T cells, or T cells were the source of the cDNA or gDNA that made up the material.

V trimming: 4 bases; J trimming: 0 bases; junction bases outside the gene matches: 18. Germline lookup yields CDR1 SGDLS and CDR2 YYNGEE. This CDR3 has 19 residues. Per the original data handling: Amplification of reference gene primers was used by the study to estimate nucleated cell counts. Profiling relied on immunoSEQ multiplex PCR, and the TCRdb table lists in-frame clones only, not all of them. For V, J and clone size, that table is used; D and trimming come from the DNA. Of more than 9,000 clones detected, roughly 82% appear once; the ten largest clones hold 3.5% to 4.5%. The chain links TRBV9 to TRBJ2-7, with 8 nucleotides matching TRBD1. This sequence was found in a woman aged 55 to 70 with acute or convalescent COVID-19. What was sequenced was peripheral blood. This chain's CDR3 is CASSPRLSDRDPLSYEQYF. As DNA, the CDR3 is TGTGCCAGCAGCCCCCGGTTGTCGGACAGGGACCCTCTCTCCTACGAGCAGTACTTC.